Listed below are T cell receptor beta chains from one sample, sequenced in a study of control samples from healthy donors and cancer patients. Assay: immunoSEQ multiplex PCR; the TCRdb copy retains only in-frame clones and omits some. The profile covers around 80,000 clones, with about 90% appearing a single time and roughly 20% taken by the ten largest. Specimen: blood. The receptor set was obtained from a man aged 45-65 years in good health. Both conserved end residues are part of each CDR3. D genes are given only for firm matches.

cdr3_aa: CASSQVTGGTNEKLFF
d_call: TRBD1
v_call: TRBV4-3

cdr3_aa: CASSQDWTPNRGYTF
d_call: .
v_call: TRBV4-2

cdr3_aa: CASKVDRVGNEQFF
d_call: TRBD1
v_call: TRBV6-5

cdr3_aa: CASSLGTSPSQETQYF
d_call: .
v_call: TRBV4-2

cdr3_aa: CASSPLPGDGYTF
d_call: .
v_call: TRBV5-1

cdr3_aa: CASSRGTDNNEKLFF
d_call: TRBD1
v_call: TRBV5-1

cdr3_aa: CASSQRGGFGSKNIQYF
d_call: .
v_call: TRBV27

cdr3_aa: CASSLTGGRAYNSPLHF
d_call: TRBD1
v_call: TRBV7-2

cdr3_aa: CASRRGHAGEDEQFF
d_call: .
v_call: TRBV11-3

cdr3_aa: CATSDIGSGTDTQYF
d_call: .
v_call: TRBV24-1

cdr3_aa: CASSSGGLAPEQFF
d_call: TRBD2
v_call: TRBV7-3

cdr3_aa: CASRPGTPGDSTEAFF
d_call: .
v_call: TRBV11-3

cdr3_aa: CSVAMTGGSEAFF
d_call: TRBD1
v_call: TRBV29-1

cdr3_aa: CASSPSQGASYGYTF
d_call: TRBD1
v_call: TRBV7-2

cdr3_aa: CAISDTQRESYEQYF
d_call: TRBD2
v_call: TRBV10-3

cdr3_aa: CASSQGQLNTEAFF
d_call: .
v_call: TRBV4-3

cdr3_aa: CASSIGRDYGYTF
d_call: .
v_call: TRBV19